Detailed here is one T cell receptor (beta chain). The data are from a study of blood T cell repertoires in COVID-19. The CDR3 spans 16 residues. V lost 2 bases to trimming and J lost 9 bases; unmatched junction nucleotides: 14. Germline values: CDR1 MNHEY, CDR2 SMNVEV (reference sequence). Sequenced by immunoSEQ multiplex PCR; TCRdb stores in-frame clones only, minus some. Here the sample spans around 85,000 clones, about 82% being singletons. This clonotype was sampled from a man between 50 and 59 years old with active COVID-19. Sequencing was done on a sample of peripheral blood. The chain links TRBV27 to TRBJ2-3, with 7 bases identical to TRBD1. In nucleotides, the CDR3 is TGTGCCAGCAGTTTAATCGGCAGGGGGACCAGTGAGACGCAGTATTTT. Translation: CASSLIGRGTSETQYF.